This T cell receptor beta chain was identified during a study of CD8+ T cells in alopecia areata. Study-level points and caveats: Persistence in scalp and blood during tofacitinib was observed for many expanded lesional clones.

The CDR3 consists of 16 residues. Germline V gene sequence: CDR1 SEHNR, CDR2 FQNEAQ (reference sequence). Treatment indicated: oral pan-JAK inhibitor, 5-10 mg twice daily. PBMC-derived CD4+ and CD8+ T cells were sorted. About this clone itself: The antigen is not known. A read error may account for a junction end that differs from germline.

Extracted RNA was reverse transcribed, and the resulting cDNA served as sequencing template. Profiling relied on immunoSEQ multiplex PCR, and the TCRdb table lists in-frame clones only, not all of them. In the table there are around 120,000 clones, roughly 63% of which are singletons. The receptor comes from a human donor with alopecia areata. The chain couples TRBV7-9 to TRBJ2-5; tentatively, D is TRBD2 (5 bases). This specimen consisted of CD8+ T cells sorted from blood, obtained at week 4, from a patient treated with tofacitinib. CDR3 sequence reads: CASSLDETGIRETQYF. For the CDR3, the DNA is TGTGCCAGCAGTTTAGACGAGACCGGGATCAGAGAGACCCAGTACTTC.